This record looks at one TCR beta chain sequence and its context. PCR amplification relied on 60 Vbeta primers (plus 13 Jbeta primers). Assay used: immunoSEQ multiplex PCR; TCRdb lists only in-frame clones, some missing. The table records 120,000 or so clones, roughly four fifths of them present only once. The CDR3 is 16 amino acids. V lost 2 bases to trimming and J lost 3 bases; unmatched junction nucleotides: 8. CDR1 is SGDLS and CDR2 is YYNGEE in the germline V gene. These donors, healthy bone marrow donors, were studied. The data stem from a study of cytomegalovirus exposure and HLA in healthy donors.

The chain carries TRBV9 and TRBJ2-3, with 8 bases identical to TRBD2. The specimen sequenced was PBMCs. The clonotype originates from a woman aged 40 to 50 in good health and CMV-seronegative. The CDR3 loop is CASSVTSGSLTDTQYF. The CDR3 DNA is TGTGCCAGCAGCGTTACCAGCGGGAGTTTAACAGATACGCAGTATTTT.